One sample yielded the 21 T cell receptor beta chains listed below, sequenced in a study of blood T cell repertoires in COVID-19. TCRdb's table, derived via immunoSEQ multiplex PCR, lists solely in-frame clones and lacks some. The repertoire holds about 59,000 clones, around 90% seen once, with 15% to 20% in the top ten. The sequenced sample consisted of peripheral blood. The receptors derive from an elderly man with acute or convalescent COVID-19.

Here the CDR3 DNA reads TGTGCCAGCAGTGAACGGTTGTACACAGATACGCAGTATTTT. Residues: CASSERLYTDTQYF. The chain employs TRBV2 and TRBJ2-3; D is uncertain. Per the germline V gene, CDR1 is SNHLY and CDR2 is FYNNEI. This CDR3 comprises 14 residues. V lost 2 bases and J 2 bases, leaving 8 bases between the germline ends.

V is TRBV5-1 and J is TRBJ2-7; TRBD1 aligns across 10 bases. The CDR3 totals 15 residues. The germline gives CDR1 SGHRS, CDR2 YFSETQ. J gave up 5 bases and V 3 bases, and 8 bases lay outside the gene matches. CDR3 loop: CASSSTGTGEDEQYF. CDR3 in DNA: TGCGCCAGCAGCTCGACCGGGACAGGGGAGGACGAGCAGTACTTC.

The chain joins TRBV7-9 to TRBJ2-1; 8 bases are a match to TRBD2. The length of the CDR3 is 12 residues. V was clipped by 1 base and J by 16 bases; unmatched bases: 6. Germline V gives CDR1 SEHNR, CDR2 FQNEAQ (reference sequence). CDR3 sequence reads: CASSLEGLALFF. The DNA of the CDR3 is TGTGCCAGCAGCTTAGAAGGACTAGCCCTTTTCTTC.

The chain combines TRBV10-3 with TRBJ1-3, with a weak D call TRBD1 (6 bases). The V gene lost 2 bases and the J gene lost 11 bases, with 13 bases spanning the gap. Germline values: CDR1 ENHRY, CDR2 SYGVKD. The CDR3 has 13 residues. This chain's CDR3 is CAISEGDGGAIYF. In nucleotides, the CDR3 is TGTGCCATCAGTGAGGGAGATGGGGGCGCCATATATTTT.

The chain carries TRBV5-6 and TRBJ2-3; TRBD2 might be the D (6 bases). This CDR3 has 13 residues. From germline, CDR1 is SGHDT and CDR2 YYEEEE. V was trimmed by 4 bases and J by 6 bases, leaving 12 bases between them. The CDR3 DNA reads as TGTGCCAGCAGCCGTGGCGGGGTTGATACGCAGTATTTT. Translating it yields CASSRGGVDTQYF.

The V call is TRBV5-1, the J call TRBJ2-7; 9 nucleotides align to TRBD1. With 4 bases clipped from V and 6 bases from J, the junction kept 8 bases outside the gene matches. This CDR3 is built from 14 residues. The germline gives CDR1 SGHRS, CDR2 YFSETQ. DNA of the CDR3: TGCGCCAGCAGCACGGGACAGGGAGGTCGCGAGCAGTACTTC. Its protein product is CASSTGQGGREQYF.

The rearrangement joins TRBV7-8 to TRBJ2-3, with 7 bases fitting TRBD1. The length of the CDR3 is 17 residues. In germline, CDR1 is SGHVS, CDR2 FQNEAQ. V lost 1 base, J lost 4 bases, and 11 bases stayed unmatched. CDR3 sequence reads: CASSLVGAGGDSDTQYF. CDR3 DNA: TGTGCCAGCAGCTTAGTCGGGGCAGGGGGAGATTCAGATACGCAGTATTTT.

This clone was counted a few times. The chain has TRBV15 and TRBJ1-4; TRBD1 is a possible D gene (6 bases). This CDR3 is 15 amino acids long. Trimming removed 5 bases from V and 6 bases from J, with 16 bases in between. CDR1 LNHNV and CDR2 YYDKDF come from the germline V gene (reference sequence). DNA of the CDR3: TGTGCCACCAGCTTCACAGGGCTGATGGATGAAAAACTGTTTTTT. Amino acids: CATSFTGLMDEKLFF.

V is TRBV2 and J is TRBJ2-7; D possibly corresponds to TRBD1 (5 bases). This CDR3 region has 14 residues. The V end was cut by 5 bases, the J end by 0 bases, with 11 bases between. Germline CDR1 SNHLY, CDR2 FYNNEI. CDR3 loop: CASSPTVISYEQYF. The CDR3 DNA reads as TGTGCCAGCAGTCCGACAGTCATCTCCTACGAGCAGTACTTC.

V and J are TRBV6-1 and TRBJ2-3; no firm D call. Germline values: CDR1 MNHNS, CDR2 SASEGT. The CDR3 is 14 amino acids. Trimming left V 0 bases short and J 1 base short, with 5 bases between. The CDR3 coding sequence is TGTGCCAGCAGTGAAGCGGGCCGCACAGATACGCAGTATTTT. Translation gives CASSEAGRTDTQYF.

The CDR3 DNA is TGCGCCAGCAGCTTGGGCCCCGGGAGTGTGGAGACCCAGTACTTC. It encodes CASSLGPGSVETQYF. V and J are TRBV5-1 and TRBJ2-5; tentative D call: TRBD2 (6 bases). This CDR3 has 15 residues. Deletions cut 0 bases from V and 5 bases from J, with 14 bases between. CDR1 SGHRS and CDR2 YFSETQ come from the germline V gene.

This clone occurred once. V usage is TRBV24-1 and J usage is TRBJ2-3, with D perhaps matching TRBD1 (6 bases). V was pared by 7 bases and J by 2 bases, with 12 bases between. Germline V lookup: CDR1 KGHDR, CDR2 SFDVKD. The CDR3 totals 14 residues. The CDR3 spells CATRSGTNTDTQYF. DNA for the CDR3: TGTGCCACCAGATCCGGGACAAACACAGATACGCAGTATTTT.

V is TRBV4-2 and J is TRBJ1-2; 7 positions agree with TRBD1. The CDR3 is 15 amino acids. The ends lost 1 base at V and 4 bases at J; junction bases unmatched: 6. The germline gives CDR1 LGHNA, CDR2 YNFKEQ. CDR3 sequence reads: CASSQVEQGIYGYTF. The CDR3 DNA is TGTGCCAGCAGCCAAGTAGAACAGGGGATCTATGGCTACACCTTC.

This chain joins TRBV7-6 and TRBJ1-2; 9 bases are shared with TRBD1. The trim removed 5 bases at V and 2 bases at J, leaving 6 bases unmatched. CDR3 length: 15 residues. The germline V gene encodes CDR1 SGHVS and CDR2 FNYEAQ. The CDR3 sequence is CASSLMGQGNYGYTF. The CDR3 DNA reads TGTGCCAGCAGCCTAATGGGACAGGGCAACTATGGCTACACCTTC.

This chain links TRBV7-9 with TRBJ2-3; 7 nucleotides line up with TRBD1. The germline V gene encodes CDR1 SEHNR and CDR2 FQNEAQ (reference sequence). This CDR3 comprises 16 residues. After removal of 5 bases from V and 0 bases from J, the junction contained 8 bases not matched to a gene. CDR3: CASSPGTETSTDTQYF. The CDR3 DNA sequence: TGTGCCAGCAGCCCAGGGACAGAAACTAGCACAGATACGCAGTATTTT.

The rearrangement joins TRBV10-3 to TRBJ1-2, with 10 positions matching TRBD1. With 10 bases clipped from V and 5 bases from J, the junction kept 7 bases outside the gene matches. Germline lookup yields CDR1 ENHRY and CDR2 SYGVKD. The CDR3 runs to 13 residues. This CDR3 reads CATGTGERYGYTF. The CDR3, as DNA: TGTGCCACTGGGACAGGGGAGAGATATGGCTACACCTTC.

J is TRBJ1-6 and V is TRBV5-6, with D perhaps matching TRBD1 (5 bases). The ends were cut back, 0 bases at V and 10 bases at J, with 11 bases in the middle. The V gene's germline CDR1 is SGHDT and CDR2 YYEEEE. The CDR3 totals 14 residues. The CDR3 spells CASSLAQGISPLHF. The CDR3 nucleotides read TGTGCCAGCAGCTTGGCTCAGGGAATCTCACCCCTCCACTTT.

The CDR3 here is CASSIDLGTGSADTQYF. The DNA of the CDR3 is TGTGCCAGTAGTATAGATCTCGGGACAGGGAGTGCAGATACGCAGTATTTT. V gene TRBV19 combines with J gene TRBJ2-3, with 9 bases fitting TRBD1. This CDR3 is built from 17 residues. V shed 0 bases and J 4 bases; nucleotides not matched to a gene: 8. The germline V gene has CDR1 LNHDA and CDR2 SQIVND (reference sequence).

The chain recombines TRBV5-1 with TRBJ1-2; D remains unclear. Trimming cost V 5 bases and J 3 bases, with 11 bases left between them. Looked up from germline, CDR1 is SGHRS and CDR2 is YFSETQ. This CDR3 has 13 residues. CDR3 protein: CASREGDDYGYTF. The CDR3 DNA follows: TGCGCCAGCAGAGAGGGAGATGACTATGGCTACACCTTC.

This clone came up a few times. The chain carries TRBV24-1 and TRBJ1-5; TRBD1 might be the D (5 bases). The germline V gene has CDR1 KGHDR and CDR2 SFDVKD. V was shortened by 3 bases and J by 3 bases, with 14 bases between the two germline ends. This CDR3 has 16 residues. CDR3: CATSDISRGDNQPQHF. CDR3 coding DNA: TGTGCCACCAGTGATATATCTAGGGGCGACAATCAGCCCCAGCATTTT.

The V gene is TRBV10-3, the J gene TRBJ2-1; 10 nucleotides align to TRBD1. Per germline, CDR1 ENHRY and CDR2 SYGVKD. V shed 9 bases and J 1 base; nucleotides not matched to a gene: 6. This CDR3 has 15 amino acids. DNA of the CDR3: TGTGCCATTAAACAGGACAGGGGGTCCTACAATGAGCAGTTCTTC. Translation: CAIKQDRGSYNEQFF.